Listed here are 9 T cell receptor beta chains from one sample, sequenced in a study of cytomegalovirus exposure and HLA in healthy donors. Generated by immunoSEQ multiplex PCR, the TCRdb table keeps only in-frame clones and is missing some. Of roughly 150,000 clones in the sample, about 89% were seen once. Sequenced material: PBMCs. The receptors were gathered from a woman younger than 30 in good health and CMV-seropositive.

The chain combines TRBV5-5 with TRBJ2-7, with D possibly being TRBD2 (6 bases). V gave up 0 bases and J gave up 2 bases, with 18 bases separating them. Germline V lookup: CDR1 SGHKS, CDR2 YYEKEE (reference sequence). This CDR3 spans 17 amino acids. CDR3 nucleotide sequence: TGTGCCAGCAGCTTGGCGCCCATTCAGACGGGGGCCTACGAGCAGTACTTC. Translation gives CASSLAPIQTGAYEQYF. Full variable domain (outside the CDR3, taken from reference TRBV5-5 and TRBJ2-7): DAGVTQSPTHLIKTRGQQVTLRCSPISGHKSVSWYQQVLGQGPQFIFQYYEKEERGRGNFPDRFSARQFPNYSSELNVNALLLGDSALYLCASSLAPIQTGAYEQYFGPGTRLTVT.

This clone was detected only once. The chain combines TRBV10-3 with TRBJ2-3; 7 bases agree with TRBD2. From germline, CDR1 is ENHRY and CDR2 SYGVKD. This CDR3 is built from 13 residues. V lost 7 bases to trimming and J lost 6 bases; unmatched junction nucleotides: 7. The CDR3 spells CAITGLEGDTQYF. In DNA form, the CDR3 reads TGTGCCATCACCGGACTAGAGGGGGATACGCAGTATTTT.

V usage is TRBV30 and J usage is TRBJ1-1; D is ambiguous. The CDR3 is 12 residues long. The germline V and J ends were trimmed by 2 bases and 1 base, with 5 bases remaining between them. Germline CDR1 reads GTSNPN; CDR2 reads SVGIG (reference sequence). The CDR3 sequence: CAWSSRNTEAFF. CDR3 nucleotide sequence: TGTGCCTGGAGTAGCCGGAACACTGAAGCTTTCTTT.

CDR3 DNA sequence: TGCAGTGCTTCTTGGACAGAAGGCTACACCTTC. Protein sequence: CSASWTEGYTF. This chain joins TRBV20-1 and TRBJ1-2; D may be TRBD1 (6 bases). The V gene lost 5 bases and the J gene lost 8 bases, with 12 bases spanning the gap. Germline assignment: CDR1 DFQATT and CDR2 SNEGSKA (reference sequence). This CDR3 is 11 amino acids long.

V is TRBV6-5 and J is TRBJ1-2; D possibly corresponds to TRBD1 (5 bases). Looked up from germline, CDR1 is MNHEY and CDR2 is SVGAGI. The V end lost 5 bases, the J end lost 4 bases, and 11 bases lay between the germline ends. The CDR3 is 13 amino acids. In DNA form, the CDR3 reads TGTGCCAGCAGTGCTTCGACAGTCTATGGCTACACCTTC. Its translation: CASSASTVYGYTF.

This chain links TRBV18 with TRBJ1-3, with D unclear. The V end was cut by 2 bases, the J end by 4 bases, with 12 bases between. The CDR3 length is 15 residues. Germline V CDR1 and CDR2: KGHSH, LQKENI. The CDR3 DNA reads TGTGCCAGCTCACCATCGGGTTCCTTCGGAAACACCATATATTTT. Translating gives CASSPSGSFGNTIYF.

V usage is TRBV28 and J usage is TRBJ1-5; D possibly corresponds to TRBD1 (5 bases). Trimming removed 6 bases from V and 0 bases from J, with 9 bases in between. Germline V gene data show CDR1 as MDHEN and CDR2 as SYDVKM. The CDR3 runs 14 residues. The CDR3 here is CASRTAYSNQPQHF. The CDR3 bases are TGTGCCAGCAGGACAGCCTATAGCAATCAGCCCCAGCATTTT.

The gene calls are TRBV7-3 and TRBJ2-3, with a weak D call TRBD2 (6 bases). Trimming pared 10 bases from V and 1 base from J, leaving 12 bases between. The CDR3 is 13 amino acids. Germline CDR1 is SGHTA and CDR2 is FQGTGA. The CDR3 loop is CATTGEGTDTQYF. The CDR3 DNA follows: TGTGCCACAACGGGAGAAGGCACAGATACGCAGTATTTT. Full variable domain (missing parts from reference TRBV7-3 and TRBJ2-3): GAGVSQTPSNKVTEKGKYVELRCDPISGHTALYWYRQSLGQGPEFLIYFQGTGAADDSGLPNDRFFAVRPEGSVSTLKIQRTERGDSAVYLCATTGEGTDTQYFGPGTRLTVL.

The chain joins TRBV6-6 to TRBJ2-1; D remains unclear. The CDR3 spans 11 residues. From germline, CDR1 is MNHNY and CDR2 SVGAGI (reference sequence). V was cut by 2 bases and J by 9 bases, with 5 bases left in between. The CDR3 coding sequence is TGTGCCAGCAGTTACCCGGGTGAGCAGTTCTTC. It yields the protein CASSYPGEQFF.